Listed below are T cell receptor beta chains from one sample, sequenced in a study of T cell responses to AZD1222 COVID-19 vaccine. Only in-frame clones appear in the TCRdb table, and some are missing; sequencing was by immunoSEQ multiplex PCR. The table includes around 120,000 clones, over 75% detected once. Sequenced here: peripheral blood, sampled on day 0 of AZD1222 vaccination. These receptors all come from an adult in good health. CDR3s include the opening cysteine and the closing phenylalanine or tryptophan. D genes are given only for firm matches. Clone sizes are given selectively: once, few, many, or a class where the clone is expanded.

CDR3 DNA	CDR3 protein	V gene	D gene	J gene	clone size
TGTGCCAGCAGGCGACAGGGGGCGACCGGGGAGCTGTTTTTT	CASRRQGATGELFF	TRBV6-4	TRBD1	TRBJ2-2	.
TGTGCCACCAGCAGATCGGGACAGCTACTAGGTGCTGGAAACACCATATATTTT	CATSRSGQLLGAGNTIYF	TRBV15	TRBD1	TRBJ1-3	.
TGTGCCAGCAGCACTAGGGGGGACAGGGCATTTAACTATGGCTACACCTTC	CASSTRGDRAFNYGYTF	TRBV7-2	TRBD1	TRBJ1-2	.
TGTGCCAGCAGCGTAGGACTAGCGGGAGCGGCCCCGATATTTACGCAGTATTTT	CASSVGLAGAAPIFTQYF	TRBV9	TRBD2	TRBJ2-3	.
TGTGCCAGCAGCCAAGCGGGGGGAAGTGGAAACACCATATATTTT	CASSQAGGSGNTIYF	TRBV3-1/TRBV3-2	.	TRBJ1-3	.
TGTGCCAGCAGCGTTCACAATGAGCAGTTCTTC	CASSVHNEQFF	TRBV7-9	.	TRBJ2-1	.
TGCGCCAGCAGCCGCACGACAGGAGCAACTAATGAAAAACTGTTTTTT	CASSRTTGATNEKLFF	TRBV4-3	.	TRBJ1-4	.
TGTGCCAGCACCCCTCGCGGATTCTACGAGCAGTACTTC	CASTPRGFYEQYF	TRBV21-1	.	TRBJ2-7	.
TGCGCCAGCAGCTGGGGACTTTCAGGGAGGATGAACACTGAAGCTTTCTTT	CASSWGLSGRMNTEAFF	TRBV5-1	.	TRBJ1-1	.
TGCGCCAGCAGCTACACACCGCACGACAGCTCCTACGAGCAGTACTTC	CASSYTPHDSSYEQYF	TRBV5-1	.	TRBJ2-7	.
TGTGCCAGCAGCACGACAGGGGATCGATCACCCCTCCACTTT	CASSTTGDRSPLHF	TRBV9	TRBD1	TRBJ1-6	.
TGTGCCAGCAGTCCCGAGGTCAGGGTACGTCAGCCCCAGCATTTT	CASSPEVRVRQPQHF	TRBV2	.	TRBJ1-5	.
TGCAGCGTGAGCCCCGGGACGGTAACCGGGGAGCTGTTTTTT	CSVSPGTVTGELFF	TRBV29-1	.	TRBJ2-2	.
TGCGCCAGCAGCCCCACGGGAGTGGAGGAGACCCAGTACTTC	CASSPTGVEETQYF	TRBV5-1	.	TRBJ2-5	.
TGTGCCAGCAGCTTCCAGGCTGCGGCGGGCCCCACAGATACGCAGTATTTT	CASSFQAAAGPTDTQYF	TRBV5-5	.	TRBJ2-3	once
TGTGCCAGCAGCGCCCAGCTTAGCACAGATACGCAGTATTTT	CASSAQLSTDTQYF	TRBV9	.	TRBJ2-3	.
TGTGCCAGCAGGGGGGCGGGGAGAACCGGGGAGCTGTTTTTT	CASRGAGRTGELFF	TRBV11-2	.	TRBJ2-2	.
TGTGCCAGCAGTTACCCCCGGGACAGAGGGGCCTACAATGAGCAGTTCTTC	CASSYPRDRGAYNEQFF	TRBV6-2/TRBV6-3	TRBD1	TRBJ2-1	.
TGTGCCAGCAGTTACTCGAGGGGGAACACTGAAGCTTTCTTT	CASSYSRGNTEAFF	TRBV6-5	.	TRBJ1-1	.
TGTGCCAGCAGCTTCCACCACACAGATACGCAGTATTTT	CASSFHHTDTQYF	TRBV9	.	TRBJ2-3	.
TGTGCCAGCAGCCGCGGGGATTCCCAGCAGTACTTC	CASSRGDSQQYF	TRBV3-1/TRBV3-2	.	TRBJ2-7	.
TGCGCCAGCAGCCCCCAGGGAATAGAAAAACTGTTTTTT	CASSPQGIEKLFF	TRBV4-1	.	TRBJ1-4	.
TGTGCCAGCAGTCACGGGACGGATTATGGCTACACCTTC	CASSHGTDYGYTF	TRBV27	.	TRBJ1-2	.
TGTGCCAGCAGTGGACAGGGGGTTTCTAGCTATGGCTACACCTTC	CASSGQGVSSYGYTF	TRBV2	TRBD1	TRBJ1-2	.
TGTGCCAGCAGTTCGGCAGGGGGCTGGAATGAGCAGTTCTTC	CASSSAGGWNEQFF	TRBV7-3	TRBD1	TRBJ2-1	.
TGCGCCAGCAGTCTCGCGGCTTTGAATGAAAAACTGTTTTTT	CASSLAALNEKLFF	TRBV10-2	.	TRBJ1-4	.